These 21 T cell receptor beta chains were all obtained from the same sample, sequenced in a study of identical twins. TCRdb reanalysed the 5' RACE reads using MiXCR and keeps one entry per CDR3 protein. The sample consists of around 1.7 million distinct CDR3 sequences, roughly 35% of them appearing once. The sequencing input was cord blood. The receptors originated from a newborn girl in good health.

The chain uses TRBV14 and TRBJ1-2; no clear D gene. Per germline, CDR1 SGHDN and CDR2 FVKESK. The length of the CDR3 is 13 residues. V lost 1 base and J lost 6, with 9 bases in between. CDR3 in amino acids: CASSQVPRDGYTF. The CDR3 DNA follows: TGTGCCAGCAGCCAAGTCCCTAGAGATGGCTACACCTTC.

This clonotype appeared a few times. CDR3 bases: TGCAGCGTTGATGGCGGACGTGGGGGCTACACCTTC. It translates to CSVDGGRGGYTF. This chain joins TRBV29-1 and TRBJ1-2, with D unclear. Trimming removed 3 bases from V and 8 bases from J, with 13 bases in between. The CDR3 contains 12 residues. Germline CDR1 SQVTM, CDR2 ANQGSEA.

The J gene is TRBJ2-1, the V gene TRBV24-1; 10 positions agree with TRBD1. The J segment lost 5 bases and the V segment lost 3 bases, leaving 3 bases of the junction unmatched. The length of the CDR3 is 15 residues. Germline CDR1 is KGHDR and CDR2 is SFDVKD. CDR3 sequence (DNA): TGTGCCACCAGTGATAGGGGACAGGGGAACAATGAGCAGTTCTTC. This translates into CATSDRGQGNNEQFF.

This clonotype was counted between two and nine times. At one end the junction does not follow the germline gene, possibly because of a read error. V gene TRBV12-3 or TRBV12-4 combines with J gene TRBJ2-5; D is undetermined. This CDR3 contains 11 residues. CDR3 DNA: TGTTCCAGCAGTTTAAAGGAGACCCAGTACTTC. This sequence encodes CSSSLKETQYF.

The rearrangement links TRBV20-1 to TRBJ2-1; TRBD2 matches at 12 bases. Germline CDR1 and CDR2: DFQATT and SNEGSKA (reference sequence). CDR3 length equals 14 residues. V lost 4 bases and J lost 9; bases outside the gene matches: 7. The DNA of the CDR3 is TGCAGTGCTATACGACTAGCGGGGGTCGGTGAGCAGTTCTTC. It yields the protein CSAIRLAGVGEQFF.

The chain has TRBV11-1 and TRBJ2-4; D might be TRBD1 (6 bases). The CDR3 totals 16 residues. V dropped 2 bases and J dropped 13 bases, with 24 bases sitting between them. CDR1 and CDR2 from the germline V gene are SGHAT and FQDESV (reference sequence). CDR3 residues: CASSLRQAPSHNEQYF. CDR3 bases: TGTGCCAGCAGCTTACGACAGGCCCCCTCGCACAATGAGCAGTACTTC. Variable domain in full (rest from reference TRBV11-1 and TRBJ2-4): EAEVAQSPRYKITEKSQAVAFWCDPISGHATLYWYRQILGQGPELLVQFQDESVVDDSQLPKDRFSAERLKGVDSTLKIQPAELGDSAMYLCASSLRQAPSHNEQYFGAGTRLSVL.

Details on this clonotype: With a much larger clone just one base away, this may be a read error. The CDR3 here is CSVPGPSEQYF. For the CDR3, the DNA is TGCAGCGTTCCCGGGCCGTCCGAGCAGTACTTC. The chain is built from TRBV29-1 and TRBJ2-5; no clear D. Judging by the DNA end, TRBJ2-7 fits better; the J call may be wrong. The V gene's germline CDR1 is SQVTM and CDR2 ANQGSEA. The CDR3 loop spans 11 amino acids.

The chain joins TRBV28 to TRBJ2-1; D is undetermined. The CDR3 runs to 13 residues. Per the germline V gene, CDR1 is MDHEN and CDR2 is SYDVKM. V lost 10 bases to trimming and J lost 7 bases, with 17 bases between them. CDR3 sequence reads: CATWDRVRNEQFF. The CDR3, as DNA: TGTGCCACCTGGGATAGGGTCCGAAATGAGCAGTTCTTC.

Worth noting for this clonotype: One end of the junction fails to match germline, which may point to a read error. The chain recombines TRBV27 with TRBJ2-5; 9 bases agree with TRBD1. The better agreement between TRBJ2-7 and the DNA end casts doubt on the J call. The CDR3 runs to 15 residues. Germline CDR1 and CDR2: MNHEY and SMNVEV (reference sequence). CDR3 residues: CANSQPGTGTYEQYF. In nucleotides, the CDR3 is TGTGCCAACAGTCAACCCGGGACAGGGACCTACGAGCAGTACTTC.

The genes are TRBV18 and TRBJ1-2; D uncertain. V lost 2 bases, J lost 6 bases, and 10 bases lay in between. Germline V gives CDR1 KGHSH, CDR2 LQKENI. The CDR3 length is 13 residues. The CDR3 sequence is CASSPGISDGYTF. Written as DNA, the CDR3 is TGTGCCAGCTCACCAGGAATCTCTGATGGCTACACCTTC. The full variable domain, in which reference TRBV18 and TRBJ1-2 provide the parts outside the CDR3, is NAGVMQNPRHLVRRRGQEARLRCSPMKGHSHVYWYRQLPEEGLKFMVYLQKENIIDESGMPKERFSAEFPKEGPSILRIQQVVRGDSAAYFCASSPGISDGYTFGSGTRLTVV.

The genes are TRBV29-1 and TRBJ2-5; 10 nucleotides align to TRBD2. V dropped 6 bases and J dropped 11; count of bases not matched to a gene: 15. The V gene's germline CDR1 is SQVTM and CDR2 ANQGSEA. The CDR3 is made up of 14 amino acids. CDR3 DNA sequence: TGCAGCGTCGCAAGCGGGAGGGCTAACAATGAGCAGTACTTC. Its translation is CSVASGRANNEQYF.

The CDR3 here is CASSPPLRTRFSDTQYF. The CDR3 bases are TGTGCCAGCAGCCCCCCCCTTAGGACTAGGTTTTCAGATACGCAGTATTTT. The V and J genes are TRBV3-1 and TRBJ2-3, with 7 bases that match TRBD2. The germline V gene has CDR1 LGHDT and CDR2 YNNKEL (reference sequence). The CDR3 runs to 17 residues. V trimming: 4 bases; J trimming: 4 bases; junction bases outside the gene matches: 14.

This sequence joins TRBV24-1 and TRBJ2-2; D call uncertain. Trimming left V 11 bases short and J 2 bases short, with 8 bases between. The CDR3 is 12 residues long. CDR1 and CDR2 (germline): KGHDR, SFDVKD. In DNA form, the CDR3 reads TGTGCCATCCAACATAACACCGGGGAGCTGTTTTTT. It translates to CAIQHNTGELFF.

This chain connects TRBV7-2 to TRBJ2-3, with unresolved D. The CDR3 spans 12 residues. Germline CDR1 is SGHTA and CDR2 is FQGNSA. Trimming shortened V by 3 bases and J by 7 bases, and 8 bases separated the two germline ends. CDR3 in DNA: TGTGCCAGCAGCTTTAAGCGTTATACGCAGTATTTT. This translates into CASSFKRYTQYF. The full variable domain, rest sourced from reference TRBV7-2 and TRBJ2-3, is GAGVSQSPSNKVTEKGKDVELRCDPISGHTALYWYRQSLGQGLEFLIYFQGNSAPDKSGLPSDRFSAERTGGSVSTLTIQRTQQEDSAVYLCASSFKRYTQYFGPGTRLTVL.

V and J are TRBV5-1 and TRBJ1-2; no clear D. V was cut by 7 bases and J by 2 bases, with 24 bases left in between. CDR1 is SGHRS, CDR2 YFSETQ, per germline. This CDR3 has 17 amino acids. The CDR3 here is CASSNGEQQLINYGYTF. The CDR3 bases are TGCGCCAGCTCCAATGGGGAACAGCAACTTATCAACTATGGCTACACCTTC. Drawing the rest from reference TRBV5-1 and TRBJ1-2, the complete variable domain is KAGVTQTPRYLIKTRGQQVTLSCSPISGHRSVSWYQQTPGQGLQFLFEYFSETQRNKGNFPGRFSGRQFSNSRSEMNVSTLELGDSALYLCASSNGEQQLINYGYTFGSGTRLTVV.

Remarks on this clonotype: Just one base apart from a much larger clone, this may be a read error. The chain couples TRBV2 to TRBJ2-1, with 8 bases lining up with TRBD2. The CDR3 extends over 16 amino acids. Germline V gene data show CDR1 as SNHLY and CDR2 as FYNNEI. CDR3 amino acids: CASSEALAGSYNGQFF. The CDR3 region has the DNA TGTGCCAGCAGTGAAGCGCTAGCGGGCTCCTACAATGGGCAGTTCTTC.

The table lists this clonotype with a few counts. The chain combines TRBV20-1 with TRBJ1-1, with a possible D match to TRBD1 (6 bases). Trimming shortened V by 0 bases and J by 4 bases, and 18 bases separated the two germline ends. This CDR3 comprises 16 residues. The germline V gene encodes CDR1 DFQATT and CDR2 SNEGSKA (reference sequence). The CDR3 spells CSAREIRSGGGTEAFF. The CDR3 DNA is TGCAGTGCTAGAGAGATAAGGTCCGGAGGGGGCACTGAAGCTTTCTTT.

V usage is TRBV3-1 and J usage is TRBJ2-6; 14 bases are a match to TRBD2. Per the germline V gene, CDR1 is LGHDT and CDR2 is YNNKEL (reference sequence). V lost 3 bases to trimming and J lost 0 bases; unmatched junction nucleotides: 7. The length of the CDR3 is 20 residues. The CDR3 reads CASSHWEGLAGGSGANVLTF. In nucleotides, the CDR3 is TGTGCCAGCAGCCATTGGGAAGGACTAGCGGGAGGCTCTGGGGCCAACGTCCTGACTTTC.

The V call is TRBV12-3 or TRBV12-4, the J call TRBJ2-5; the D gene is possibly TRBD2 (6 bases). The V gene lost 7 bases and the J gene lost 4 bases, with 10 bases spanning the gap. The CDR3 has 12 residues. CDR3: CASKRRGETQYF. CDR3 in DNA: TGTGCCAGCAAAAGGAGGGGAGAGACCCAGTACTTC.

This clonotype was detected many times. The V call is TRBV25-1, the J call TRBJ1-2, with D perhaps matching TRBD1 (5 bases). The germline CDR1 and CDR2 sequences are MGHDK and SYGVNS. Trimming shortened V by 2 bases and J by 1 base, and 5 bases separated the two germline ends. The CDR3 totals 13 residues. Here the CDR3 reads CASSEDSNYGYTF. The DNA of the CDR3 is TGTGCCAGCAGTGAAGACAGTAACTATGGCTACACCTTC.

This chain joins TRBV9 and TRBJ2-1, with 7 bases aligning to TRBD1. This CDR3 region has 18 residues. J was trimmed by 0 bases and V by 3 bases; bases with no gene match: 12. CDR1 SGDLS and CDR2 YYNGEE come from the germline V gene. CDR3: CASSAPPGQDRSYNEQFF. The DNA of the CDR3 is TGTGCCAGCAGCGCACCACCCGGACAGGACCGCTCCTACAATGAGCAGTTCTTC.